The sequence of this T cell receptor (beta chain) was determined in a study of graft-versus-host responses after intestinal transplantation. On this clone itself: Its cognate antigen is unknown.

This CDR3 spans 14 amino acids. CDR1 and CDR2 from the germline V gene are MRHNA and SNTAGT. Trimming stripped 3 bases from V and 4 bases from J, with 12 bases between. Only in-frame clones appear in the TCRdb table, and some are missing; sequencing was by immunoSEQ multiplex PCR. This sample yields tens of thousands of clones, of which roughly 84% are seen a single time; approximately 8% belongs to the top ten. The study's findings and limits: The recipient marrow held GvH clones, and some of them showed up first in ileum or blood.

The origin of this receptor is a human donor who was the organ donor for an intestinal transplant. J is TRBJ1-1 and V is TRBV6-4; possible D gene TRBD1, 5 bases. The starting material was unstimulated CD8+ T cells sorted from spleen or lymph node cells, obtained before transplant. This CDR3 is CASSERDSGTEAFF. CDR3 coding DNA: TGTGCCAGCAGTGAAAGAGACAGTGGCACTGAAGCTTTCTTT.